Listed below are T cell receptor beta chains from one sample, sequenced in a study of control samples from healthy donors and cancer patients. TCRdb's table, derived via immunoSEQ multiplex PCR, lists solely in-frame clones and lacks some. The sample carries 60,000 to 70,000 clones, 85% recorded once. The specimen sequenced was blood. Receptors were obtained from a man aged 35-49 years in good health. The CDR3 runs from the conserved cysteine through the conserved F or W. D genes are given only for firm matches. Some rows have no size entry. The others give once, few or many, or a class for an expanded clone.

>.|TRBJ2-1|TRBV9|.
CASSVEFRVLGNEQFF
TGTGCCAGCAGCGTAGAGTTCAGGGTACTGGGCAATGAGCAGTTCTTC
>.|TRBJ1-1|TRBV13|medium-sized
CASSSEGVGAPNTEAFF
TGTGCCAGCAGCTCCGAGGGGGTAGGGGCCCCGAACACTGAAGCTTTCTTT
>TRBD2|TRBJ2-2|TRBV9|once
CASSAGRGYTGELFF
TGTGCCAGCAGCGCCGGGCGGGGGTACACCGGGGAGCTGTTTTTT
>.|TRBJ1-2|TRBV4-3|.
CASSHPGVYGYTF
TGCGCCAGCAGCCACCCCGGGGTCTATGGCTACACCTTC
>.|TRBJ2-3|TRBV2|.
CACAGPQKGGDTQYF
TGTGCCTGCGCCGGGCCACAAAAAGGGGGTGATACGCAGTATTTT
>TRBD2|TRBJ2-7|TRBV6-6|.
CASSGRLAGSPYEQYF
TGTGCCAGCAGTGGCCGACTAGCGGGGAGCCCCTACGAGCAGTACTTC
>.|TRBJ2-5|TRBV7-9|.
CASSSHFQLQIEETQYF
TGTGCCAGCAGCTCCCACTTCCAACTACAAATTGAGGAGACCCAGTACTTC
>.|TRBJ2-5|TRBV29-1|.
CSVVSGGGFGETQYF
TGCAGCGTTGTGAGTGGGGGCGGTTTCGGCGAGACCCAGTACTTC
>TRBD1|TRBJ1-6|TRBV7-6|.
CASSFGTRGTGLNSPLHF
TGTGCCAGCAGCTTCGGTACCAGGGGGACAGGACTTAATTCACCCCTCCACTTT
>.|TRBJ2-6|TRBV2|.
CASSSGLRVLTF
TGTGCCAGCAGTTCGGGCCTCCGCGTCCTGACTTTC
>.|TRBJ2-7|TRBV7-2|.
CASSLGRAGHEQYF
TGTGCCAGCAGCCTTGGACGAGCGGGCCACGAGCAGTACTTC
>.|TRBJ1-1|TRBV6-5|.
CASTGFGLANEAFF
TGTGCCAGCACGGGTTTTGGGCTAGCGAATGAAGCTTTCTTT
>.|TRBJ1-1|TRBV28|.
CASSSATEAFF
TGTGCCAGCAGTTCTGCCACTGAAGCTTTCTTT
>.|TRBJ2-2|TRBV28|.
CASSSRTTVGGELFF
TGTGCCAGCAGTTCTCGAACAACCGTAGGGGGGGAGCTGTTTTTT